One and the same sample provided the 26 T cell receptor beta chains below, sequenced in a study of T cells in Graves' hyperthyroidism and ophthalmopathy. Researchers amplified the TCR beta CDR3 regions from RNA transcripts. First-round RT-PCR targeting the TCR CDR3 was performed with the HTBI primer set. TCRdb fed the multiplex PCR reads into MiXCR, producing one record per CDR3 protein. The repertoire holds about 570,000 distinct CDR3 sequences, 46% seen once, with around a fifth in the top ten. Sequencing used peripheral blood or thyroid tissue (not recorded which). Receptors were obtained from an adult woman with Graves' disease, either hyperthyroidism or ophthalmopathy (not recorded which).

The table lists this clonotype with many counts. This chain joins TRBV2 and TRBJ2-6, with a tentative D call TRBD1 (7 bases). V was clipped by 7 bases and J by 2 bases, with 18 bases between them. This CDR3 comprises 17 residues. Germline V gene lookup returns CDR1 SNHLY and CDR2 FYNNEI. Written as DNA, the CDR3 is TGTGCCAGCACCCACAGACTAGGGGGCCCTGGGGCCAACGTCCTGACTTTC. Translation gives CASTHRLGGPGANVLTF.

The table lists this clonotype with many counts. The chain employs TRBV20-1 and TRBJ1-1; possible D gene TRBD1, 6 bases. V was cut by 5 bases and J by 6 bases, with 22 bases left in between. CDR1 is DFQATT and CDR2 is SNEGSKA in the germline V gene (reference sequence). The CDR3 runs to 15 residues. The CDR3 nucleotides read TGCAGTGCTTTCAGGGGCTTCACTATTTACCCTGAAGCTTTCTTT. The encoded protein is CSAFRGFTIYPEAFF.

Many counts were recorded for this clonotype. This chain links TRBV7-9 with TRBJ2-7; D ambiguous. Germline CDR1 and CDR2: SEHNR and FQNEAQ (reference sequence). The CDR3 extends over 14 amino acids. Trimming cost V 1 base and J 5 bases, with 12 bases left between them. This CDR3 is CASSLDTFIHEQYF. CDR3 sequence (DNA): TGTGCCAGCAGCTTAGATACGTTCATCCACGAGCAGTACTTC. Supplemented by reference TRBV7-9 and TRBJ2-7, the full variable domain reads DTGVSQNPRHKITKRGQNVTFRCDPISEHNRLYWYRQTLGQGPEFLTYFQNEAQLEKSRLLSDRFSAERPKGSFSTLEIQRTEQGDSAMYLCASSLDTFIHEQYFGPGTRLTVT.

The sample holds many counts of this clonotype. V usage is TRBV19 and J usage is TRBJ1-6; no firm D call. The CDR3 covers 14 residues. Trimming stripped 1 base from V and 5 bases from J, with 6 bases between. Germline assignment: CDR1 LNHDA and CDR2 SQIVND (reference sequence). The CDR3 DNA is TGTGCCAGTAGTATAGCCGGTAATAATTCACCCCTCCACTTT. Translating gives CASSIAGNNSPLHF.

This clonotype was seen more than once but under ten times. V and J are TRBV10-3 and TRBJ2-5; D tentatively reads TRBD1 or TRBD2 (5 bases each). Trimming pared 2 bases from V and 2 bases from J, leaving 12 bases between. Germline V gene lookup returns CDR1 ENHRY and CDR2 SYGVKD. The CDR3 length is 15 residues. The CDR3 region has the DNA TGTGCCATCAGTGAGGAGGGGCTGACTCAAGAGACCCAGTACTTC. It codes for CAISEEGLTQETQYF.

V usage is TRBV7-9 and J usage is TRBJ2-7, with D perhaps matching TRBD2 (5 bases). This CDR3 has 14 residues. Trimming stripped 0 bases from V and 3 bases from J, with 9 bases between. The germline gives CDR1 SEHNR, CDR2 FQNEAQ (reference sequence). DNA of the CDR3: TGTGCCAGCAGCTTAGCGGGAGCCAACTACGAGCAGTACTTC. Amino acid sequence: CASSLAGANYEQYF.

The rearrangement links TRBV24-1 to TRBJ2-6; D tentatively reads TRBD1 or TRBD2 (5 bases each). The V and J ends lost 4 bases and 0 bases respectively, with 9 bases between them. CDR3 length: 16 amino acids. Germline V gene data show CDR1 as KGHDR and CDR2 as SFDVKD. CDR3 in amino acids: CATSEGPVSGANVLTF. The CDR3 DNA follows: TGTGCCACCAGTGAGGGACCGGTCTCTGGGGCCAACGTCCTGACTTTC.

CDR3 DNA: TGTGCCAGCAGACCCCAGGGACTAGCGAACACTGAAGCTTTCTTT. It encodes CASRPQGLANTEAFF. The chain links TRBV7-9 to TRBJ1-1; tentatively, D is TRBD1 (5 bases). The germline CDR1 and CDR2 sequences are SEHNR and FQNEAQ (reference sequence). Deletions cut 6 bases from V and 1 base from J, with 15 bases between. CDR3 length equals 15 residues.

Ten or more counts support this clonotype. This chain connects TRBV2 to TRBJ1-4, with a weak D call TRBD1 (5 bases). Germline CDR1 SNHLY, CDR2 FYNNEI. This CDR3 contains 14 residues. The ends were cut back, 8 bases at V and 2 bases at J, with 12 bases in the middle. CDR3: CASCGGATNEKLFF. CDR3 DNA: TGTGCCAGCTGTGGAGGGGCCACTAATGAAAAACTGTTTTTT.

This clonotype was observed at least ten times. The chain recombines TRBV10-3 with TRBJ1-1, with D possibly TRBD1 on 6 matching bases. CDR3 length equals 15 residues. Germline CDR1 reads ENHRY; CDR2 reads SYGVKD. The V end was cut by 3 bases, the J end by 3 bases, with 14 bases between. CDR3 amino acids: CAISEGGGSDTEAFF. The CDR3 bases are TGTGCCATCAGTGAAGGGGGGGGGAGCGACACTGAAGCTTTCTTT.

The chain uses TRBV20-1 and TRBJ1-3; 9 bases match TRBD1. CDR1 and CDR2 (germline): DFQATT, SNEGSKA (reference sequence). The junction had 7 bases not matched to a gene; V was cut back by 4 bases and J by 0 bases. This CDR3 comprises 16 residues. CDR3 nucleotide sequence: TGCAGTGCTACAGTCCGGGACAGGGACTCTGGAAACACCATATATTTT. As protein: CSATVRDRDSGNTIYF.

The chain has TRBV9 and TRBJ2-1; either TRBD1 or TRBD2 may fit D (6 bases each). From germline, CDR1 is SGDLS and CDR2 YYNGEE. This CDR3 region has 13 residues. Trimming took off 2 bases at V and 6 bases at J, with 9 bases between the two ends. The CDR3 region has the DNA TGTGCCAGCAGCGTCGAGGGGGGCAATGAGCAGTTCTTC. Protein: CASSVEGGNEQFF.

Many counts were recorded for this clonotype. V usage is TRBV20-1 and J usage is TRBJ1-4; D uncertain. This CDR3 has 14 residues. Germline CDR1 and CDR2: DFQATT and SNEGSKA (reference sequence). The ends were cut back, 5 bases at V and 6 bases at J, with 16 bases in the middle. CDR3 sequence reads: CSAEPRLGDEKLFF. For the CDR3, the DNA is TGCAGTGCTGAGCCCAGACTCGGGGATGAAAAACTGTTTTTT.

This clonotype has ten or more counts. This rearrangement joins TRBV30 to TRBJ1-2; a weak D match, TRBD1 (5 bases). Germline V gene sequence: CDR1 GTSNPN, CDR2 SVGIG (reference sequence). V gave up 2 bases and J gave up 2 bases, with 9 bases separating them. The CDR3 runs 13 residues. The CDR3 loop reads CAWSSGTNYGYTF. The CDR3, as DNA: TGTGCCTGGAGTTCGGGGACGAACTATGGCTACACCTTC. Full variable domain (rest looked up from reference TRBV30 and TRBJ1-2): SQTIHQWPATLVQPVGSPLSLECTVEGTSNPNLYWYRQAAGRGLQLLFYSVGIGQISSEVPQNLSASRPQDRQFILSSKKLLLSDSGFYLCAWSSGTNYGYTFGSGTRLTVV.

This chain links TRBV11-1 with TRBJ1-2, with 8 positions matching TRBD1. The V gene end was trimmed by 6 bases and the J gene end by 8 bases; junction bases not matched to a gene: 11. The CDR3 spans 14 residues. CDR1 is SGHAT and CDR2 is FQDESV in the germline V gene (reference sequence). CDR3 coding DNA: TGTGCCAGCAGTTACTCGACAGGGGAGTTGGGCTACACCTTC. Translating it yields CASSYSTGELGYTF.

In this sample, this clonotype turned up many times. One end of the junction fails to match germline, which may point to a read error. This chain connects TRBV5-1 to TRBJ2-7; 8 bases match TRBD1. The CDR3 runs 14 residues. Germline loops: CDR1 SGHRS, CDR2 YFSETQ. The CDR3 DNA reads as TGTGCCAGCAGTTCGGACAGGGTCTCCTACGAGCAGTACTTC. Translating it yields CASSSDRVSYEQYF.

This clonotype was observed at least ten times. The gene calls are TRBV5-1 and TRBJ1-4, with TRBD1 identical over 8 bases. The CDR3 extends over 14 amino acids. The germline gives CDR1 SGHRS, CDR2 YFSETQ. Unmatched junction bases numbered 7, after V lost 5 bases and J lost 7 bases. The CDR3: CASRRQGRSEKLFF. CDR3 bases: TGCGCCAGCAGGAGACAGGGGCGGAGTGAAAAACTGTTTTTT.

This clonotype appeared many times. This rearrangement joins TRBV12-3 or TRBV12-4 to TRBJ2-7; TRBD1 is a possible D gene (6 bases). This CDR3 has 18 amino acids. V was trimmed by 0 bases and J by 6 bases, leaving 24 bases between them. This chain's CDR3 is CASSLAYLEDSDYCEQYF. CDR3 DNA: TGTGCCAGCAGTTTAGCGTACCTAGAGGACAGCGATTATTGCGAGCAGTACTTC.

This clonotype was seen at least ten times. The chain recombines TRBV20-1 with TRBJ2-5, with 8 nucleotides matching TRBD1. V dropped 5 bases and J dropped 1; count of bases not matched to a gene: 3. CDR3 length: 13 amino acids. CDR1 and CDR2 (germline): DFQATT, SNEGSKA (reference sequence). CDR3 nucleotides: TGCAGTGCTCCCGACAGGGGCCAAGAGACCCAGTACTTC. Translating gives CSAPDRGQETQYF.

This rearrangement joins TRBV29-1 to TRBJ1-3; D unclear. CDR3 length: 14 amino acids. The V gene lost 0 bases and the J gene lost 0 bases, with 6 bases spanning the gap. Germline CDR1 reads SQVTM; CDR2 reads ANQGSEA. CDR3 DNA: TGCAGCGTTGAAGACAACCACTCTGGAAACACCATATATTTT. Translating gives CSVEDNHSGNTIYF.

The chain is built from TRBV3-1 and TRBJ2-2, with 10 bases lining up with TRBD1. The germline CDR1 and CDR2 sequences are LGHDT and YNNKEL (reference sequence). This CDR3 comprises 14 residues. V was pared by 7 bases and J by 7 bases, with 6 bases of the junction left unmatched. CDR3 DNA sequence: TGTGCCAGCACAGGACAGGGGGGATTCGGGGAGCTGTTTTTT. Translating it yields CASTGQGGFGELFF.

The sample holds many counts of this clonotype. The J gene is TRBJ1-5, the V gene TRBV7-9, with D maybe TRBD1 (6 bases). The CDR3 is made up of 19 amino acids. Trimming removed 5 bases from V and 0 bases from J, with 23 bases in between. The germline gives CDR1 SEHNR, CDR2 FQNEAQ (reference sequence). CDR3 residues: CASSAHPGHLFYSNQPQHF. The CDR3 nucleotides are TGTGCCAGCAGCGCCCACCCGGGACATCTCTTTTATAGCAATCAGCCCCAGCATTTT.

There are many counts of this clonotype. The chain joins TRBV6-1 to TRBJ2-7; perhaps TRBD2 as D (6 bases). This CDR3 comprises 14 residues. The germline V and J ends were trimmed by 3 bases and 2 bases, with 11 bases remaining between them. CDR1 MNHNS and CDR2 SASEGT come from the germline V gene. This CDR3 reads CASSEGGRTYEQYF. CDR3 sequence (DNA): TGTGCCAGCAGTGAGGGGGGAAGGACCTACGAGCAGTACTTC.

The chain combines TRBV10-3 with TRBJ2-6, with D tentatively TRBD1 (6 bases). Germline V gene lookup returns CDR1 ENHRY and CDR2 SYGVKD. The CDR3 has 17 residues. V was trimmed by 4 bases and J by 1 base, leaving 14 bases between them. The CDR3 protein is CAISVGRGSSGANVLTF. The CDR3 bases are TGTGCCATCAGTGTTGGCAGGGGCAGTTCTGGGGCCAACGTCCTGACTTTC.

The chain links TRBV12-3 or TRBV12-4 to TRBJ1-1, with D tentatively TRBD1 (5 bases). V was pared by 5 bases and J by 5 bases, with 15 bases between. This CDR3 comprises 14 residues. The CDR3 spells CASSPGQGWTEAFF. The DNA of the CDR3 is TGTGCCAGCAGTCCGGGGCAGGGTTGGACTGAAGCTTTCTTT.

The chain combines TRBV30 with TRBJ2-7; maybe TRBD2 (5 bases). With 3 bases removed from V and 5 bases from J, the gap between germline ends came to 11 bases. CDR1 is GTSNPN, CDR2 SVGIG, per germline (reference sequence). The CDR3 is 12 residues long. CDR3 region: CAWRGVLHEQYF. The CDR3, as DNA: TGTGCCTGGAGGGGAGTCTTACACGAGCAGTACTTC.